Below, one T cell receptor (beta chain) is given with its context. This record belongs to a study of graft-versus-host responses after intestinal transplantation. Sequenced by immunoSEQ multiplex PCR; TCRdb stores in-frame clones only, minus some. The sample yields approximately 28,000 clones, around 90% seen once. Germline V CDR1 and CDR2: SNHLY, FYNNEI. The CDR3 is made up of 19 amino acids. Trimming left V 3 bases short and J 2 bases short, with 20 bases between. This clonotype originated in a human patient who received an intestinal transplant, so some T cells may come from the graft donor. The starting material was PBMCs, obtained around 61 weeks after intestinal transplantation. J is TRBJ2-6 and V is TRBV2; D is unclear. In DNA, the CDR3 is TGTGCCAGCAGTGAGAATAATAGGGCAGGTCCCGCTGGGGCCAACGTCCTGACTTTC. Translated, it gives CASSENNRAGPAGANVLTF. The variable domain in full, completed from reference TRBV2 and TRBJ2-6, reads EPEVTQTPSHQVTQMGQEVILRCVPISNHLYFYWYRQILGQKVEFLVSFYNNEISEKSEIFDDQFSVERPDGSNFTLKIRSTKLEDSAMYFCASSENNRAGPAGANVLTFGAGSRLTVL.